This TCR beta chain was sequenced in a study of shared clonotypes between healthy human individuals. Whole-study context: Contributing individuals were a couple of females and three males aged 18 to 49.

Germline V gene lookup returns CDR1 MDHEN and CDR2 SYDVKM. With V trimmed by 4 bases and J by 5 bases, 6 bases remained unmatched. There are 15 residues in the CDR3. TCRdb keeps only in-frame clones here, not all; method: immunoSEQ multiplex PCR. The table shows about 1.1 million clones, with 70% to 80% occurring only once. Source material: memory CD4+ T cells from PBMCs. Documented subset: CD45RA-negative fraction. This rearrangement joins TRBV28 to TRBJ2-5, with 11 bases identical to TRBD2. The clonotype originates from a man younger than 35 in good health. Some clones in this sample may be carry-over from other donors' samples. The CDR3 coding sequence is TGTGCCAGCAGTTCTCTAGCGGGAGGTTCTGAGACCCAGTACTTC. The encoded protein is CASSSLAGGSETQYF.